This entry concerns a single T cell receptor beta chain. The antigen remains unidentified. The data were obtained in a study of T-cell reconstitution after alpha-beta-depleted transplantation in children. The germline CDR1 and CDR2 sequences are DFQATT and SNEGSKA (reference sequence). CDR3 length: 15 residues. The V segment lost 3 bases and the J segment 9 bases; nucleotides outside the gene matches: 9. Findings and caveats of the study: For some patients, TCRbeta diversity was high at day 60 because of recipient T cells and thymic progenitors that survived. Diversity and T-cell counts at one year after transplant derived mostly from new T cells. Where alpha-beta T cells came from about two months after transplant was reportedly several hundred expanded graft clones.

Preparation of the TCRbeta library involved a method that used unique molecular identifiers. TCRdb fed the PCR reads into MiXCR, producing one record per CDR3 protein. The sample has fewer than 550,000 distinct CDR3 sequences, 11% seen once. This clonotype originated in a female patient aged 2-9 years who had a stem cell transplant for aplastic anemia, so the T cells may come from the graft donor. Source: PBMCs, mostly from graft donor cells, taken 180 days after TCRalphabeta/CD19-depleted stem cell transplant. This chain uses TRBV20-1 with TRBJ2-1; TRBD2 matches 12 bases. CDR3 residues: CSARGPSGRAGEQFF. The CDR3 DNA follows: TGCAGTGCTAGGGGTCCTAGCGGGAGGGCCGGTGAGCAGTTCTTC.